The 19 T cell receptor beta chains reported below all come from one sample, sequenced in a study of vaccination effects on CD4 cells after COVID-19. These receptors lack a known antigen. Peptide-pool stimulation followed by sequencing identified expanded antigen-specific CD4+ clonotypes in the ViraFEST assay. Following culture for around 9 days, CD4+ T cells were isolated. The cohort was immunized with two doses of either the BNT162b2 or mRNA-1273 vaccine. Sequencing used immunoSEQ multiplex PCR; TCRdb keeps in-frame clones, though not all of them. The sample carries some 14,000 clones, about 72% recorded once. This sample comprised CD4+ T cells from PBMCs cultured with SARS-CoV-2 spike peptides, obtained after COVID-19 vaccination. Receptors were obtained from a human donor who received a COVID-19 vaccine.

The CDR3 DNA reads TGTGCCTGGAGGGGGACAGGGGGCTCGGTTAGCAGCAATCAGCCCCAGCATTTT. Translated: CAWRGTGGSVSSNQPQHF. The chain recombines TRBV30 with TRBJ1-5; 12 bases line up with TRBD1. The CDR3 consists of 18 residues. Germline CDR1 is GTSNPN and CDR2 is SVGIG (reference sequence). V dropped 3 bases and J dropped 1; count of bases not matched to a gene: 10.

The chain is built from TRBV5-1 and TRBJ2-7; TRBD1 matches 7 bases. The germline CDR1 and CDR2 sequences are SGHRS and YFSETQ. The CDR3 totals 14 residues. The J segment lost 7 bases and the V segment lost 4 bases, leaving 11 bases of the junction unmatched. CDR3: CASSPGGAYGEQYF. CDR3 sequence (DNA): TGCGCCAGCAGCCCAGGGGGTGCATACGGTGAGCAGTACTTC.

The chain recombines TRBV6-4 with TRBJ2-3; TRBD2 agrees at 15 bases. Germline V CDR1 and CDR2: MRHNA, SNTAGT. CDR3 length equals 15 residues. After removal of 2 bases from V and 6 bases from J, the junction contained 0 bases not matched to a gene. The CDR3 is CASSDGTSGGDTQYF. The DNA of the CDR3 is TGTGCCAGCAGTGACGGGACTAGCGGGGGGGATACGCAGTATTTT.

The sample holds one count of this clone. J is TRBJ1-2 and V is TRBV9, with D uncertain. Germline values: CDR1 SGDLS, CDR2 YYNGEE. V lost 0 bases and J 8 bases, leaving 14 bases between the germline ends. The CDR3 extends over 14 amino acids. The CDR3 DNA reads TGTGCCAGCAGCGTAGTTTCTCGAGTTGTCGGCTACACCTTC. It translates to CASSVVSRVVGYTF.

The CDR3 loop reads CASSPTQLAGVYEQYF. The CDR3 DNA sequence: TGCGCCAGCAGCCCCACACAACTAGCGGGAGTTTACGAGCAGTACTTC. This sequence joins TRBV4-1 and TRBJ2-7, with TRBD2 matching over 11 bases. V lost 4 bases, J lost 4 bases, and 9 bases stayed unmatched. Germline-derived CDR1 and CDR2 are MGHRA and YSYEKL. The CDR3 runs to 16 residues.

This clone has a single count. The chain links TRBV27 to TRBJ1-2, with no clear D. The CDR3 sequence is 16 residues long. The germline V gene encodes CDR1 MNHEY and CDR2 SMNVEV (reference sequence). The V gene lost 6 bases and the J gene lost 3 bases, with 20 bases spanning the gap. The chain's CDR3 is CASRHRARGGYYGYTF. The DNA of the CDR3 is TGTGCCAGCAGACATAGGGCGCGGGGTGGGTACTATGGCTACACCTTC.

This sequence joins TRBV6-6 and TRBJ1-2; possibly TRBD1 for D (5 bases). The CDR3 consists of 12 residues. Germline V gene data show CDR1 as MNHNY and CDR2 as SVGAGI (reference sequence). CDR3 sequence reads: CSVTGANYGYTF. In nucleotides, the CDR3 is TGTTCCGTAACCGGGGCAAACTATGGCTACACCTTC.

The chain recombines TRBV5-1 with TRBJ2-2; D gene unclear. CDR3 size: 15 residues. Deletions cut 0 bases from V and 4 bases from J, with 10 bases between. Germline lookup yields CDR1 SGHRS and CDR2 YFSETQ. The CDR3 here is CASSLEVTGTGELFF. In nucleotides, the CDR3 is TGCGCCAGCAGCTTGGAAGTAACGGGCACCGGGGAGCTGTTTTTT.

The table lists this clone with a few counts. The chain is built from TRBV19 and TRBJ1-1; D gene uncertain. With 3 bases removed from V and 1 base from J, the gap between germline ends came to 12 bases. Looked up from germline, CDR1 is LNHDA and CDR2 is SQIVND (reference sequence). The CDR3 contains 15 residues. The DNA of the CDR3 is TGTGCCAGTAGTATTAAAAGTTTAAAGAACACTGAAGCTTTCTTT. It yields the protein CASSIKSLKNTEAFF. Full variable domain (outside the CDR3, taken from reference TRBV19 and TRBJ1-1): DGGITQSPKYLFRKEGQNVTLSCEQNLNHDAMYWYRQDPGQGLRLIYYSQIVNDFQKGDIAEGYSVSREKKESFPLTVTSAQKNPTAFYLCASSIKSLKNTEAFFGQGTRLTVV.

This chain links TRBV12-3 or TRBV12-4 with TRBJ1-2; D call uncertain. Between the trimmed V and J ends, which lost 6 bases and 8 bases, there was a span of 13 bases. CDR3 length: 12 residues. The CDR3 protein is CASSNSGRGYTF. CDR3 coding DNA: TGTGCCAGCAGCAACAGTGGTCGAGGCTACACCTTC.

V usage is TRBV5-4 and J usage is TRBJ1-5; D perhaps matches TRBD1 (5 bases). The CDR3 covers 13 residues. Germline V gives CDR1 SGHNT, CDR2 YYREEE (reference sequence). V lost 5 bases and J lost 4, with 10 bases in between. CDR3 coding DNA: TGTGCCAGCAGTCCAGGGCCTAATCAGCCCCAGCATTTT. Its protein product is CASSPGPNQPQHF.

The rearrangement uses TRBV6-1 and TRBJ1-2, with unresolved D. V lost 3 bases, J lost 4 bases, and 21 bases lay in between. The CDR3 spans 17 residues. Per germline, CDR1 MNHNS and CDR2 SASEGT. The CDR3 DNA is TGTGCCAGCAGTGATCCCACGACAAACCCTATTCGCTATGGCTACACCTTC. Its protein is CASSDPTTNPIRYGYTF.

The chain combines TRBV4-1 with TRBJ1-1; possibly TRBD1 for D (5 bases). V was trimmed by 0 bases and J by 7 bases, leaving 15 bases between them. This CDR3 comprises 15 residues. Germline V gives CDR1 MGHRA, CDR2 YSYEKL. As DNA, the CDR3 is TGCGCCAGCAGCCAAGAGTTGGGGGATGGGCTTGAAGCTTTCTTT. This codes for CASSQELGDGLEAFF.

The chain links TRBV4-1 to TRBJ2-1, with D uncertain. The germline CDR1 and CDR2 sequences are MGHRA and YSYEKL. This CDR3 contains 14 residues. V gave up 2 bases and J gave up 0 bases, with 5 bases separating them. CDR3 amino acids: CASSQISSYNEQFF. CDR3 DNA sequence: TGCGCCAGCAGCCAAATCTCCTCCTACAATGAGCAGTTCTTC.

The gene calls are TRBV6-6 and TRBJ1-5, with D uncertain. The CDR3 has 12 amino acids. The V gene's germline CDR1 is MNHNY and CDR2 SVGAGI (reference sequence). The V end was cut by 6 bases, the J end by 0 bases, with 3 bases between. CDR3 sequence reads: CASRDSNQPQHF. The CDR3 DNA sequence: TGTGCCAGCAGAGATAGCAATCAGCCCCAGCATTTT.

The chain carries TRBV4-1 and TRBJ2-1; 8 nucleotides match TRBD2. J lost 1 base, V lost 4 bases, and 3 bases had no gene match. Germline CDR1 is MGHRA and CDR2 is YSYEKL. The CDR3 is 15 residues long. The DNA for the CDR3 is TGCGCCAGCAGCCGGGCGGGGGGTTCCTACAATGAGCAGTTCTTC. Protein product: CASSRAGGSYNEQFF.

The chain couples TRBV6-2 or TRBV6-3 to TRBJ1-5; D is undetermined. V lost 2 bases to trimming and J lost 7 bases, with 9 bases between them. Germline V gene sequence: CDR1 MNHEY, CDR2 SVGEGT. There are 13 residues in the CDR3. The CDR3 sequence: CASSYRSIQPQHF. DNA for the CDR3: TGTGCCAGCAGTTACCGGTCGATCCAGCCCCAGCATTTT.

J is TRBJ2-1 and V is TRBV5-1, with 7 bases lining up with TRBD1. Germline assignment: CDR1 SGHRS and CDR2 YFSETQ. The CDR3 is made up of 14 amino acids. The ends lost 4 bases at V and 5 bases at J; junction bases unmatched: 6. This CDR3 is CASSPGQEHNEQFF. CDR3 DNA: TGCGCCAGCAGCCCCGGACAGGAGCACAATGAGCAGTTCTTC.

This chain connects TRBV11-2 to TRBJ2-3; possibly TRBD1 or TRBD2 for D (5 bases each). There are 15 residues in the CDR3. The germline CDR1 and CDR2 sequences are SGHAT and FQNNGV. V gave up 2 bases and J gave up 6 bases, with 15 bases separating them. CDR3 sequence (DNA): TGTGCCAGCAGCTTACCAGGGACGGTTGGGGATACGCAGTATTTT. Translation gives CASSLPGTVGDTQYF.